What follows describes a single T cell receptor (beta chain). Its antigen is currently not known. Per-base quality was not reported, and no clone a single base away is much larger than it. CDR1 and CDR2 were assigned from the germline V gene (reference sequence) as PRHDT and FYEKMQ. The CDR3, cysteine through phenylalanine, is 15 amino acids long. The sequence is cut down to CDR3 DNA, 45 bases in frame from base 1. Between the V and J ends, shortened by 5 bases and 3 bases respectively, the junction contains 16 bases. According to the study, the label for this sample's treatment or condition signals: oral pan-JAK inhibitor, 5-10 mg twice daily. From alopecia areata patients, peripheral blood was collected along with lesional scalp punch biopsies. PBMCs were isolated by density centrifugation and stained for CD3, CD4 and CD8, and CD4+ and CD8+ T cells were sorted on a FACSAria. Libraries were prepared through the immunoSEQ multiplex PCR assay. To provide template for TCR sequencing, every sample had RNA extracted and reverse transcribed into cDNA. First-strand cDNA was synthesized with SuperScript III using a 2:1 mix of oligo-dT and random hexamers. Amplification bias was assessed with a synthetic immune receptor repertoire, and residual bias was removed computationally. The original pipeline was this. Raw reads were preprocessed to remove errors, and CDR3 was defined according to IMGT conventions as the region from the conserved cysteine to phenylalanine. Clonality was computed as 1 minus the Shannon entropy, with the entropy normalized by log2 of the number of productive unique TCRs. Scalp TCRbeta sequences were cross-referenced with sorted blood CD4 and CD8 repertoires so that the CD4 or CD8 identity of scalp clones could be inferred. Drawn from immuneACCESS, this table holds only the in-frame rearrangements with V and J called that TCRdb kept. Clones are partly lost; checked studies trace under half to an unresolved V gene and leave the rest unexplained. V and J calls and clone size are copied from that table; D and trimming were computed from the DNA. This sample gives tens of thousands of clones in total; 70% to 85% of them show up just once. Approximately 15% of the sample is in the top ten clones.

This entry belongs to a study of CD8+ T cells in alopecia areata (dated by TCRdb to the late 2010s). Background for the entire study: The treated patients took part in an open-label pilot trial in which moderate-to-severe alopecia areata was treated with oral tofacitinib at 5 to 10 mg twice daily. Scalp clonality was compared across normal scalp (n=4), patchy alopecia areata scalp (n=8), and alopecia totalis/universalis scalp (n=8). Tofacitinib-treated patients had biopsies at baseline and at 4 and 24 weeks of treatment, with a later scalp biopsy in several patients. immunoSEQ multiplex PCR using 35 Vbeta forward primers and 13 Jbeta reverse primers was used to amplify TCRbeta CDR3 regions. Tofacitinib was given for 6 to 18 months, followed by 6 months of follow-up off drug to assess delayed response and recurrence. The RNA source kit depended on sample type: the PAXgene miRNA kit for fixed scalp, the miRNeasy kit for PBMCs, and the RNeasy kit for mouse skin. In treated patients, disease severity was measured using the SALT score, which gives the percentage of scalp surface area affected. Human TCRbeta sequencing covered scalp tissue and sorted CD4+ and CD8+ peripheral blood T cells from patchy and totalis/universalis alopecia areata patients and healthy controls. To study T cell clonal expansion in alopecia areata, the researchers applied high-throughput TCRbeta sequencing to both the C3H/HeJ mouse model and human patients. What the study reported, not specific to this receptor: During tofacitinib treatment, many expanded lesional clones stuck around in both scalp and blood, and this persistence may partly explain why relapse happens after treatment is stopped. Tofacitinib significantly decreased scalp clonality and the number of expanded CD8+ clones among the top 100 scalp clones. Lesional scalp, especially in alopecia totalis/universalis, showed higher clonality and more expanded CD8+ clones than normal scalp, suggesting antigenic drive. Because the treated cohort was small and had only one nonresponder, larger studies are needed to examine links between baseline CD8+ expansion and response. Compared with mice, TCR sequences shared between patients were less clear, possibly partly because of HLA diversity across the patient population. Unlike mouse skin, where gammadelta T cells dominate, normal human skin contains resident alphabeta T cells that get sequenced too, which complicates analysis of the scalp TCR repertoire.

This receptor chain uses TRBV13 and TRBJ1-1, with the D gene not clear enough to name. The input for sequencing was CD8+ T cells sorted from blood, taken at week 44, from a patient treated with tofacitinib. The clonotype originates from a human donor with alopecia areata. The DNA is as follows: TGTGCCAGCAGCCAAGGTCAGGTTTTGGACACTGAAGCTTTCTTT. Its translation reads: CASSQGQVLDTEAFF.